This entry lists 4 T cell receptor beta chains sequenced from one sample in a study of T cell repertoires in cytomegalovirus infection. TCRdb passed the reads through MiXCR, listing each CDR3 protein once. The data contain about 440,000 distinct CDR3 sequences, approximately 31% of them singletons. Sequenced sample: PBMCs. The receptors shown here come from a human donor in good health (CMV status not recorded). Some clones in this sample may be carry-over from other donors' samples.

The J gene is TRBJ2-1, the V gene TRBV11-3; D remains ambiguous. The CDR3 has 12 residues. Germline loops: CDR1 SGHNT, CDR2 YENEEA. V was shortened by 5 bases and J by 5 bases, with 7 bases between the two germline ends. For the CDR3, the DNA is TGTGCCAGCAGCCTCCAACACAATGAGCAGTTCTTC. This translates into CASSLQHNEQFF.

This clonotype was detected a few times. This chain links TRBV4-3 with TRBJ2-1, with D unresolved. Germline CDR1 and CDR2: LGHNA and YSLEER. CDR3 length: 15 residues. Trimming took 0 bases from V and 5 from J, leaving 11 bases between them. In DNA, the CDR3 is TGCGCCAGCAGCCAAGATACCGGGCCCAACAATGAGCAGTTCTTC. Protein product: CASSQDTGPNNEQFF.

J is TRBJ1-5 and V is TRBV20-1, with 7 bases fitting TRBD1. The CDR3 loop spans 14 amino acids. Germline CDR1 and CDR2: DFQATT and SNEGSKA (reference sequence). The V gene end was trimmed by 2 bases and the J gene end by 0 bases; junction bases not matched to a gene: 1. The CDR3, as DNA: TGCAGTGCTAGACAGGGGGGTAGCAATCAGCCCCAGCATTTT. This sequence encodes CSARQGGSNQPQHF.

This clonotype was seen ten or more times. The CDR3 region is CASSTQQGWDGYTF. The CDR3 DNA reads as TGTGCCAGCAGCACCCAACAGGGATGGGATGGCTACACCTTC. The chain employs TRBV7-9 and TRBJ1-2; tentatively, D is TRBD1 (6 bases). Germline V gene sequence: CDR1 SEHNR, CDR2 FQNEAQ (reference sequence). Deletions cut 5 bases from V and 6 bases from J, with 16 bases between. The CDR3 length is 14 residues.